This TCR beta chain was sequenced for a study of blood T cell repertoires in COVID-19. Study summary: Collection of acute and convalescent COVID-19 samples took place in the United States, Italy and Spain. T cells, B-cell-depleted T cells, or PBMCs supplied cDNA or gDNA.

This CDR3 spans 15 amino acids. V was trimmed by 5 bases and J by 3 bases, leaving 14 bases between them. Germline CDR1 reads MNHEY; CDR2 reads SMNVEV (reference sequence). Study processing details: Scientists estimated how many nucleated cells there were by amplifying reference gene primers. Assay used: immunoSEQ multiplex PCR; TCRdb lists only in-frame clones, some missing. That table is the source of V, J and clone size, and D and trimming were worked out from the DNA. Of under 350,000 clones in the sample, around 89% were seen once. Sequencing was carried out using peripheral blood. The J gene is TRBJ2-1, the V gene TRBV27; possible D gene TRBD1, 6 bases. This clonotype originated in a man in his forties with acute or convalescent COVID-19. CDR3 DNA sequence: TGTGCCAGCAGTCGCCCGACAGGTTTCTACAATGAGCAGTTCTTC. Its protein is CASSRPTGFYNEQFF.